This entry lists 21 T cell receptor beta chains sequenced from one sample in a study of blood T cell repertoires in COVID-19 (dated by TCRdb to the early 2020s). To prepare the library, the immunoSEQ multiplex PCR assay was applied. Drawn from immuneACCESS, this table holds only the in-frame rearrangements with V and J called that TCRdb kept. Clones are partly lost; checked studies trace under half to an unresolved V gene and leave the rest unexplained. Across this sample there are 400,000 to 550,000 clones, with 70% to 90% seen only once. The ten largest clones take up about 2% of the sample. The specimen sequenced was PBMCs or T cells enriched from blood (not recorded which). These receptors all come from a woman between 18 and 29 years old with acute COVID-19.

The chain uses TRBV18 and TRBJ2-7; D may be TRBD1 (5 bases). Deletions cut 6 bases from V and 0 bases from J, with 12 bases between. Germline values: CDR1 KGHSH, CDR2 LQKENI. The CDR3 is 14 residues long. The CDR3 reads CASSRTPSSYEQYF. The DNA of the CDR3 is TGTGCCAGCTCCCGGACACCAAGCTCCTACGAGCAGTACTTC.

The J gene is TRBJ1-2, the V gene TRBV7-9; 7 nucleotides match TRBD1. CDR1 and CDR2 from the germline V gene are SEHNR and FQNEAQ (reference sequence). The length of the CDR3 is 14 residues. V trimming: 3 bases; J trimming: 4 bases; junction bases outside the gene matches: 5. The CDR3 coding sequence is TGTGCCAGCAGCTTCGCGGGACAGCGCTATGGCTACACCTTC. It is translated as CASSFAGQRYGYTF. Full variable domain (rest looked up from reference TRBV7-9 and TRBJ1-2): DTGVSQNPRHKITKRGQNVTFRCDPISEHNRLYWYRQTLGQGPEFLTYFQNEAQLEKSRLLSDRFSAERPKGSFSTLEIQRTEQGDSAMYLCASSFAGQRYGYTFGSGTRLTVV.

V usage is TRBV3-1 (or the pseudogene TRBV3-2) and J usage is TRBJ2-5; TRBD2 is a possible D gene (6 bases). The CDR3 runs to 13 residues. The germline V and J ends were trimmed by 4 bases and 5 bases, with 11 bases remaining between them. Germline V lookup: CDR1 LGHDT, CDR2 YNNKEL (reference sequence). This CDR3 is CASSPGRWETQYF. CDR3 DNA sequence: TGTGCCAGCAGCCCAGGGAGGTGGGAGACCCAGTACTTC.

In DNA form, the CDR3 reads TGTGCCAGAAGCCCCTTAGGGGGCTATGGCTACACCTTC. The encoded protein is CARSPLGGYGYTF. V gene TRBV5-3 combines with J gene TRBJ1-2, with D perhaps matching TRBD1 (6 bases). TRBV5-3 is classed as an ORF, of uncertain function. Between the trimmed V and J ends, which lost 4 bases and 4 bases, there was a span of 11 bases. The length of the CDR3 is 13 residues.

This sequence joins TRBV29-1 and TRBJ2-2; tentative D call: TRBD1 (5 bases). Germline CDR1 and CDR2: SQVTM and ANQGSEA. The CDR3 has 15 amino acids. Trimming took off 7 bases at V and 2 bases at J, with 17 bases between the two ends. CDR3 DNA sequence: TGCAGCGGCATAAAAGGACACCCCAACACCGGGGAGCTGTTTTTT. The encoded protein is CSGIKGHPNTGELFF.

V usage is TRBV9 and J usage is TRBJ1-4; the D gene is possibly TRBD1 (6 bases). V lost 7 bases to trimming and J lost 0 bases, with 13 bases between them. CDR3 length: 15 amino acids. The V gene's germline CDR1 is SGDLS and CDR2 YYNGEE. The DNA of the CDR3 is TGTGCCAGCGCAGGGGAACCTGCAACTAATGAAAAACTGTTTTTT. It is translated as CASAGEPATNEKLFF.

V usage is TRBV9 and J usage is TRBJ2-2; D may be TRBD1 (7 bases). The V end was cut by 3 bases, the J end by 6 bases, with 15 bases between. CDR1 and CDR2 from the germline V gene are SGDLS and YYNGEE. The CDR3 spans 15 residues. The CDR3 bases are TGTGCCAGCAGCGATTGGCAGGGGGGCTCCGGGGAGCTGTTTTTT. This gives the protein CASSDWQGGSGELFF.

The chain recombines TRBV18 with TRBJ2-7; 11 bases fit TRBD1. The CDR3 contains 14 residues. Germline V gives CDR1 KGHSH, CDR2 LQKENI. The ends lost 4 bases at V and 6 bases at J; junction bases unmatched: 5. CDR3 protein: CASSLKGTGGEQYF. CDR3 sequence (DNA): TGTGCCAGCTCACTCAAGGGGACAGGGGGCGAGCAGTACTTC.

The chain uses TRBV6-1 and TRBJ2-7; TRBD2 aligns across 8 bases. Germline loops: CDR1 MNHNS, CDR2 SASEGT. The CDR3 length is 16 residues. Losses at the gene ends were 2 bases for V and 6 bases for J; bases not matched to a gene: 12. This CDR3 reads CASSEQGGGLAAEQYF. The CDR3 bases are TGTGCCAGCAGTGAACAGGGTGGCGGACTAGCAGCCGAGCAGTACTTC.

The CDR3: CASSLEGEGKETQYF. Here the CDR3 DNA reads TGTGCCAGCAGTTTGGAGGGCGAGGGCAAAGAGACCCAGTACTTC. The V call is TRBV28, the J call TRBJ2-5; D is perhaps TRBD2 (6 bases). Trimming left V 3 bases short and J 3 bases short, with 14 bases between. The germline gives CDR1 MDHEN, CDR2 SYDVKM. This CDR3 contains 15 residues.

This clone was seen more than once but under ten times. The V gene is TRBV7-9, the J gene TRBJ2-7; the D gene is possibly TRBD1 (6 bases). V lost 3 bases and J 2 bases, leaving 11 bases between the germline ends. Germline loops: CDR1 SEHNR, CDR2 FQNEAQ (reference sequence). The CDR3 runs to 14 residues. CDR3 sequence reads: CASSLTGEAYEQYF. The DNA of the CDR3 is TGTGCCAGCAGCTTGACAGGTGAAGCCTACGAGCAGTACTTC.

The CDR3 loop reads CASSLGTGGPYEQYF. The CDR3 DNA sequence: TGTGCCAGCAGCTTAGGGACAGGGGGACCCTACGAGCAGTACTTC. This chain links TRBV11-1 with TRBJ2-7; TRBD1 aligns across 10 bases. CDR3 size: 15 residues. V was pared by 1 base and J by 2 bases, with 2 bases of the junction left unmatched. In germline, CDR1 is SGHAT, CDR2 FQDESV (reference sequence).

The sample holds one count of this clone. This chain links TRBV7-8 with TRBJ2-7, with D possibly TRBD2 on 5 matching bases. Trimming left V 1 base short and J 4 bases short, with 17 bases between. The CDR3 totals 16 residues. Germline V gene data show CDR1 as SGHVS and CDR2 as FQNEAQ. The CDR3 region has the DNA TGTGCCAGCAGCTTAGAACTAGAAATGGGTTTATACGAGCAGTACTTC. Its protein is CASSLELEMGLYEQYF.

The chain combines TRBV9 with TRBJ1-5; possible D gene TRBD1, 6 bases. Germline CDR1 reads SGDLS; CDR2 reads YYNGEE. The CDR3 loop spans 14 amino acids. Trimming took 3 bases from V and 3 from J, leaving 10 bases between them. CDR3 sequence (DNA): TGTGCCAGCAGCGCACAGGGTTTCAATCAGCCCCAGCATTTT. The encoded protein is CASSAQGFNQPQHF.

Written as DNA, the CDR3 is TGTGCCAGCAGCTCTCCTAGCGGGAGTGAGACCCAGTACTTC. It yields the protein CASSSPSGSETQYF. The chain combines TRBV11-2 with TRBJ2-5, with 10 bases lining up with TRBD2. The CDR3 is made up of 14 amino acids. V lost 4 bases, J lost 5 bases, and 4 bases stayed unmatched. Looked up from germline, CDR1 is SGHAT and CDR2 is FQNNGV.

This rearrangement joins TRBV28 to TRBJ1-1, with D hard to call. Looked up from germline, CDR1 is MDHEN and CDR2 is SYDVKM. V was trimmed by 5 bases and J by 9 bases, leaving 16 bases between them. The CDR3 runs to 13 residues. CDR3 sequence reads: CASSPSTSLQAFF. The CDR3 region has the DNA TGTGCCAGCAGTCCGTCAACTTCGCTCCAAGCTTTCTTT.

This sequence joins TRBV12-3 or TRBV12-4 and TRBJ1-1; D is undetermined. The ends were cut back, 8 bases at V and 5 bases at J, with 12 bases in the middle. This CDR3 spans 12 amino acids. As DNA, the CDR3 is TGTGCCAGCGGCCGGGGAGCTACTGAAGCTTTCTTT. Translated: CASGRGATEAFF.

The DNA of the CDR3 is TGTGCCAGCGGCCGGGACAGAATATACACAGATACGCAGTATTTT. Amino acids: CASGRDRIYTDTQYF. The chain carries TRBV6-2 or TRBV6-3 and TRBJ2-3; 7 positions match TRBD1. This CDR3 has 15 residues. V lost 8 bases to trimming and J lost 2 bases; unmatched junction nucleotides: 10. Germline V gene lookup returns CDR1 MNHEY and CDR2 SVGEGT.

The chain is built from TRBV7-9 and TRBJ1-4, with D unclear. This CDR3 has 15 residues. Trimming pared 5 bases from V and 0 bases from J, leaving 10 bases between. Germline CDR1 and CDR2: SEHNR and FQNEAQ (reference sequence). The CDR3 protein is CASSPFSTTNEKLFF. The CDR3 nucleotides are TGTGCCAGCAGCCCGTTTTCTACAACTAATGAAAAACTGTTTTTT.

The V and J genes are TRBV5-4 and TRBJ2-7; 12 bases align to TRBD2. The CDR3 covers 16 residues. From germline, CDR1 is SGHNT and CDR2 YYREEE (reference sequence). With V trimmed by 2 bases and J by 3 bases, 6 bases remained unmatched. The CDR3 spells CASSFGTSGGFYEQYF. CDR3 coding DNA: TGTGCCAGCAGCTTCGGAACTAGCGGGGGGTTCTACGAGCAGTACTTC.

The DNA for the CDR3 is TGTGCCACCAGCAGAGCATTAACACAGGGGCCCTCACCCCTCCACTTT. Translation: CATSRALTQGPSPLHF. The chain couples TRBV15 to TRBJ1-6, with 7 bases that match TRBD1. CDR1 is LNHNV, CDR2 YYDKDF, per germline (reference sequence). This CDR3 has 16 residues. Trimming removed 1 base from V and 10 bases from J; junction bases left unmatched: 10.